A selection of T cell receptor beta chains follows, all from one sample in a study of tumor-infiltrating lymphocytes in primary liver carcinoma. TCRdb reprocessed the multiplex PCR reads with MiXCR, giving one entry per CDR3 protein. This table holds tens of thousands of distinct CDR3 sequences, approximately 70% found once. Sequenced: liver tumor tissue from sampling region 1. These receptors originate from a man aged 35 to 55 with primary liver carcinoma and hepatitis B virus infection. Both conserved end residues are part of each CDR3. The order of the fields is V gene, J gene, D gene, clone size, CDR3 protein, CDR3 DNA. A D gene is named only where the DNA matches it firmly. Not every row has a clone size; where given, it reads once, few, many or a size class.

TRBV11-2	TRBJ2-5	NA	NA	CASSLDYSVQDIQYF	TGTGCCAGCAGCTTGGATTATAGCGTACAAGATATCCAGTACTTC
TRBV12-3/TRBV12-4	TRBJ1-4	NA	NA	CASSLDRANEKLLF	TGTGCCAGCAGTTTAGACAGGGCTAATGAAAAACTGCTTTTT
TRBV27	TRBJ1-3	NA	NA	CASSTRGGNTIYF	TGTGCCAGCAGTACGCGTGGTGGAAACACCATATATTTT
TRBV4-1	TRBJ2-1	TRBD2	NA	CASSQEAGRNNEQFF	TGCGCCAGCAGCCAAGAAGCGGGACGGAACAATGAGCAGTTCTTC
TRBV6-5	TRBJ2-6	NA	many	CASSYLGSSGANVLTF	TGTGCCAGCAGTTACTTAGGCAGCTCTGGGGCCAACGTCCTGACTTTC
TRBV4-1	TRBJ2-7	TRBD1	NA	CASSRGGHDEQYF	TGCGCCAGCAGCCGAGGGGGCCACGACGAGCAGTACTTC
TRBV7-8	TRBJ2-1	NA	NA	CASSLGSLSNFNVQFF	TGTGCCAGCAGCTTAGGGTCCCTCTCCAACTTCAATGTACAGTTCTTC
TRBV28	TRBJ2-3	NA	NA	CANSWGLGGTDTQYF	TGTGCCAACAGTTGGGGACTGGGTGGGACAGATACGCAGTATTTT
TRBV5-4	TRBJ2-1	TRBD2	NA	CASSLREGHNEKFF	TGTGCCAGTAGCTTGCGGGAGGGCCACAATGAGAAGTTCTTC
TRBV5-4	TRBJ1-4	TRBD1	once	CASNRDRGGEKLFF	TGTGCTAGCAACCGGGACAGGGGCGGTGAAAAACTGTTTTTT
TRBV11-2	TRBJ1-4	NA	NA	CASGLEAGDEKLSF	TGTGCTAGCGGCTTAGAGGCTGGGGACGAAAAACTGTCTTTT
TRBV29-1	TRBJ2-3	NA	once	CSVELTGGWTDTQYF	TGCAGCGTTGAATTAACAGGAGGGTGGACAGATACGCAGTATTTT
TRBV11-2	TRBJ2-1	NA	once	CVTGENQPSYNEQFF	TGTGTCACCGGGGAAAACCAGCCATCCTACAATGAGCAGTTCTTC
TRBV24-1	TRBJ1-4	NA	many	CATSDWPWDTTNEKLFF	TGTGCCACCAGTGATTGGCCCTGGGATACAACTAATGAAAAACTGTTTTTT
TRBV7-8	TRBJ2-2	NA	NA	CANSPHWAGRPRDTGELLF	TGTGCCAACAGCCCCCACTGGGCGGGAAGGCCTCGGGACACCGGGGAGCTGCTTTTT